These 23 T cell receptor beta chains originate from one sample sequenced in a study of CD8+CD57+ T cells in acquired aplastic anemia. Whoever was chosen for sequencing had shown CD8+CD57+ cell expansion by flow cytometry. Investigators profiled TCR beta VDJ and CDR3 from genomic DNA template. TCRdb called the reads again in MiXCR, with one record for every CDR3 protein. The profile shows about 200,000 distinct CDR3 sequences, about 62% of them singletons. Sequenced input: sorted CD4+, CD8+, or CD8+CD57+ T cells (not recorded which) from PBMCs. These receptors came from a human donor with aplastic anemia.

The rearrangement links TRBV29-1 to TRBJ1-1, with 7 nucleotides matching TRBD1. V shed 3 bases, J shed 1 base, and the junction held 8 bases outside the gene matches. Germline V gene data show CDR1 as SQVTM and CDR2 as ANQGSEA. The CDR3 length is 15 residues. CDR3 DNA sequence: TGCAGCGTTGATTGGTCGGGACAGCAGAACACTGAAGCTTTCTTT. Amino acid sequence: CSVDWSGQQNTEAFF.

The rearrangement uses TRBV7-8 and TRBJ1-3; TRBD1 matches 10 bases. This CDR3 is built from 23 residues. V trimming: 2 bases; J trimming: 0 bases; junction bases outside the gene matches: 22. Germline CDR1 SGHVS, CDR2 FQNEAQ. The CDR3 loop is CASSLRTGNRDRGQVRSGNTIYF. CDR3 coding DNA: TGTGCCAGCAGCTTACGGACGGGGAATCGGGACAGGGGACAAGTCCGCTCTGGAAACACCATATATTTT.

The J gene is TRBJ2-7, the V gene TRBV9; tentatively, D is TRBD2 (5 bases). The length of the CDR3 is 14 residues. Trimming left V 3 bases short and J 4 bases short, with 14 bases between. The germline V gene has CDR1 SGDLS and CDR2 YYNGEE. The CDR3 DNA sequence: TGTGCCAGCAGCGGGGAACTAGAGGCGTACGAGCAGTACTTC. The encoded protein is CASSGELEAYEQYF.

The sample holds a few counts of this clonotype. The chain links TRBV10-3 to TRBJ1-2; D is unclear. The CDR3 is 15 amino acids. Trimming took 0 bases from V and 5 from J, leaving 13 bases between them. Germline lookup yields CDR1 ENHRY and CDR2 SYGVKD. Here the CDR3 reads CAISESPDGRYGYTF. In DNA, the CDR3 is TGTGCCATCAGTGAGTCGCCCGACGGGCGTTATGGCTACACCTTC.

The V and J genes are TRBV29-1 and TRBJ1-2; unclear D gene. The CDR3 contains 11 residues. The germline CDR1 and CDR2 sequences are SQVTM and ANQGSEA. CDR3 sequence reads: CSAANLYGYTF. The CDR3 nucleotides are TGCAGTGCCGCGAACCTCTATGGCTACACCTTC. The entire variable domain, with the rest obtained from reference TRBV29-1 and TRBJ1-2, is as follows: SAVISQKPSRDICQRGTSLTIQCQVDSQVTMMFWYRQQPGQSLTLIATANQGSEATYESGFVIDKFPISRPNLTFSTLTVSNMSPEDSSIYLCSAANLYGYTFGSGTRLTVV.

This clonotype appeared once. CDR3 in DNA: TGCGCCAGCAGCTTCAGACAGGGGGACAACGAGCAGTACTTC. This sequence encodes CASSFRQGDNEQYF. The V gene is TRBV5-1, the J gene TRBJ2-7; 9 nucleotides agree with TRBD1. The CDR3 sequence is 14 residues long. Germline CDR1 is SGHRS and CDR2 is YFSETQ. The J segment lost 5 bases and the V segment lost 2 bases, leaving 5 bases of the junction unmatched. Full variable domain (rest looked up from reference TRBV5-1 and TRBJ2-7): KAGVTQTPRYLIKTRGQQVTLSCSPISGHRSVSWYQQTPGQGLQFLFEYFSETQRNKGNFPGRFSGRQFSNSRSEMNVSTLELGDSALYLCASSFRQGDNEQYFGPGTRLTVT.

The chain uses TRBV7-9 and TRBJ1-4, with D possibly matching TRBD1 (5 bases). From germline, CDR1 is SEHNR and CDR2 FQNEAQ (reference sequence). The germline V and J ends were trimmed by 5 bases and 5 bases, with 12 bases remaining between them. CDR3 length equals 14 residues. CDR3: CASSPGLENEKLFF. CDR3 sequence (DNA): TGTGCCAGCAGCCCGGGACTTGAGAATGAAAAACTGTTTTTT.

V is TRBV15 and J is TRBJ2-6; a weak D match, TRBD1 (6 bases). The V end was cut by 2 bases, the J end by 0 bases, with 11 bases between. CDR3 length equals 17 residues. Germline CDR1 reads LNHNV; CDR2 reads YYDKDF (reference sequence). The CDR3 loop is CATSRQGMGSGANVLTF. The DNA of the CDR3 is TGTGCCACCAGCAGACAGGGGATGGGCTCTGGGGCCAACGTCCTGACTTTC.

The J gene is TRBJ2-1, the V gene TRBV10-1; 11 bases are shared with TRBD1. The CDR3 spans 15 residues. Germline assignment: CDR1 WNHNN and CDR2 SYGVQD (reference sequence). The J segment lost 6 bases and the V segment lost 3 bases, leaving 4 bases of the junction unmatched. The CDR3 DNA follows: TGCGCCAGCAGTGATGGGACAGGGGGATTCAATGAGCAGTTCTTC. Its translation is CASSDGTGGFNEQFF.

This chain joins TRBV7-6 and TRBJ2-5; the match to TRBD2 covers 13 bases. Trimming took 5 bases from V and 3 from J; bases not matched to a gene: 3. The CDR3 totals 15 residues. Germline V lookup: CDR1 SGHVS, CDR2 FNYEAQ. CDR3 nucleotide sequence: TGTGCCAGCAGCCCGGGGACTAGCGGGGAAGAGACCCAGTACTTC. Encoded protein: CASSPGTSGEETQYF.

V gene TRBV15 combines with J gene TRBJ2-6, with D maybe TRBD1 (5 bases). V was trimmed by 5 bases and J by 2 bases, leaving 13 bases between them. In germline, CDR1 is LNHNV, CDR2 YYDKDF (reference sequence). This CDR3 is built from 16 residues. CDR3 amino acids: CATSYSAGTGANVLTF. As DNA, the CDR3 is TGTGCCACCAGCTACTCGGCAGGGACTGGGGCCAACGTCCTGACTTTC.

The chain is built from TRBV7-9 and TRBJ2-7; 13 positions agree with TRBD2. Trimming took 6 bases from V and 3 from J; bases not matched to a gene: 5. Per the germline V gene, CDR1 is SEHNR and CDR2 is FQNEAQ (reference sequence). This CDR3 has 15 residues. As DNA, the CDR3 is TGTGCCAGCAGACCCGGGACTAGCGGGATCTACGAGCAGTACTTC. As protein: CASRPGTSGIYEQYF.

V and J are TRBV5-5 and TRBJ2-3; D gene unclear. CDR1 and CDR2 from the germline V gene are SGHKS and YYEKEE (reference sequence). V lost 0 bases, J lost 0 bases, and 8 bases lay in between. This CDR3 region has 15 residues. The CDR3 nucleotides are TGTGCCAGCAGCTTGGGTAGGTCTAGCACAGATACGCAGTATTTT. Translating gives CASSLGRSSTDTQYF.

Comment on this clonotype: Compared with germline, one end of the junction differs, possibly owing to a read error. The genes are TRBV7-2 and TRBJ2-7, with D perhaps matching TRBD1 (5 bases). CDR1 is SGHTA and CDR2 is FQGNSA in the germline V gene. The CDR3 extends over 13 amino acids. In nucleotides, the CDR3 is TGTGCCAGCAGCCAACAGGTTGAAGGGCCGCCGAACTTC. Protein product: CASSQQVEGPPNF.

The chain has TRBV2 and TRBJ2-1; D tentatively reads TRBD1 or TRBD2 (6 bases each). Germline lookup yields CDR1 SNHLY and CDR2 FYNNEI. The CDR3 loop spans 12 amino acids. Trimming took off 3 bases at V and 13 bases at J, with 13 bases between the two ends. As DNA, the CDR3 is TGTGCCAGCAGTGAGAGAGGGGGAGGCCAGTTCTTC. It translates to CASSERGGGQFF.

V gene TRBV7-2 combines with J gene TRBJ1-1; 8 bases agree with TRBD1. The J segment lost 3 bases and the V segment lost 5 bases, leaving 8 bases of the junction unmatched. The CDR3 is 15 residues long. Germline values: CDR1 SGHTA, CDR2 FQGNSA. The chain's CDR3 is CASSPGQGSYTEAFF. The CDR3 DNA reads TGTGCCAGCAGCCCCGGACAGGGTTCGTACACTGAAGCTTTCTTT.

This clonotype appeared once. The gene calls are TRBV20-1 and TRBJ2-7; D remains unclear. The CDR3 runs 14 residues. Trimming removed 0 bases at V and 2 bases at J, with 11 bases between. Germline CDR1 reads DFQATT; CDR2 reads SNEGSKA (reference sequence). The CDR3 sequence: CSARDPKLAYEQYF. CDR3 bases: TGCAGTGCTAGAGATCCCAAGCTAGCCTACGAGCAGTACTTC.

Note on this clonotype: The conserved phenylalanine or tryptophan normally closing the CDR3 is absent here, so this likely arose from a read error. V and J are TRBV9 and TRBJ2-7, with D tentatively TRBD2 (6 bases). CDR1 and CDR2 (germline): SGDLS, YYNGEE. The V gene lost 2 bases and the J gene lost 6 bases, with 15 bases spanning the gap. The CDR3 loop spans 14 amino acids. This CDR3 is CASSVFSGGFEQYL. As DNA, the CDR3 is TGTGCCAGCAGCGTCTTCTCAGGAGGGTTCGAGCAGTACCTC.

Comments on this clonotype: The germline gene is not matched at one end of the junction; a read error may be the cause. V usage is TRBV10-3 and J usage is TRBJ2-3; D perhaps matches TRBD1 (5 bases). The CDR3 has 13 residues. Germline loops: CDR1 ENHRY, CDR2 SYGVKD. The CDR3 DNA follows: TGTGCCATCAGTAGGCAGAGCACAGGTACGCAGTATTTT. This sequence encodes CAISRQSTGTQYF.

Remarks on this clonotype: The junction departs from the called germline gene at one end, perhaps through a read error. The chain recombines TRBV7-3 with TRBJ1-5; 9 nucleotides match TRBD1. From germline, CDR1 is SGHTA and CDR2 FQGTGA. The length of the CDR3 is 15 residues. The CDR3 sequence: CARSLAGTGNQPQHF. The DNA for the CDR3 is TGTGCCCGCAGCTTGGCCGGGACAGGGAATCAGCCCCAGCATTTT.

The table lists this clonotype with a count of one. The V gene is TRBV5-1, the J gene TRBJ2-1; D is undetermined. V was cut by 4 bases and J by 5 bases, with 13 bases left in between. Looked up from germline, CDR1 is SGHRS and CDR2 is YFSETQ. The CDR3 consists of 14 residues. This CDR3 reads CASSPIAGHNEQFF. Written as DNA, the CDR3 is TGCGCCAGCAGCCCTATAGCAGGACACAATGAGCAGTTCTTC.

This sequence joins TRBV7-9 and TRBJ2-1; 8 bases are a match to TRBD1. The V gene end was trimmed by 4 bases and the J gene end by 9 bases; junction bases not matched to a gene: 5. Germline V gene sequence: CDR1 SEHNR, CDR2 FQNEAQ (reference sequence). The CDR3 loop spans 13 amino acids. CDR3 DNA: TGTGCCAGCAGCTGGACAGGGTTTGGTGAGCAGTTCTTC. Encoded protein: CASSWTGFGEQFF.

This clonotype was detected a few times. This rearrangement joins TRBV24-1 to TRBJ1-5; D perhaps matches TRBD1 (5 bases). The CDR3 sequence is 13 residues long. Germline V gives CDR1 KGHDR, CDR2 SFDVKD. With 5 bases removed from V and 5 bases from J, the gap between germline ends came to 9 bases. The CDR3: CATSGMGDQPQHF. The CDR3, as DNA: TGTGCCACCAGTGGTATGGGGGATCAGCCCCAGCATTTT.